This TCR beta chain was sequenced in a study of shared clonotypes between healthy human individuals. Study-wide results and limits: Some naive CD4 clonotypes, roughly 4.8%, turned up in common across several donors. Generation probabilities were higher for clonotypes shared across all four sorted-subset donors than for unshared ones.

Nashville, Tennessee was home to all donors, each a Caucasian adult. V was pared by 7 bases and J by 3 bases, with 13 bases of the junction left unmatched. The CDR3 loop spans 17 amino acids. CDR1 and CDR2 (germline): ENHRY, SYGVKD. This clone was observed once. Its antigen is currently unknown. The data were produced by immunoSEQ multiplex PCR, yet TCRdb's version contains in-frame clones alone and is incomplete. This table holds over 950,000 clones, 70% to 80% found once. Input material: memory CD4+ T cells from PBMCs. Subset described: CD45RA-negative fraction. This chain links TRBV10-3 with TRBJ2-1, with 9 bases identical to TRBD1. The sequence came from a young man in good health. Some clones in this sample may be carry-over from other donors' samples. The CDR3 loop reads CAIKGIIGQGIYNEQFF. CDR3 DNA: TGTGCCATCAAAGGAATAATCGGACAGGGGATCTACAATGAGCAGTTCTTC.